This T cell receptor beta chain was found in a study of PD-1 blockade in classical Hodgkin lymphoma. At the level of the study: Each patient was given nivolumab 3 mg/kg through a vein every 2 weeks. Study conclusions and caveats: Nivolumab starters within 1 year of ASCT were excluded. Newly diagnosed patients and complete responders had comparable diversity at baseline.

Patients all relapsed after autologous stem cell transplantation, and there was variation in brentuximab vedotin exposure. Best overall response was complete response, partial response or progressive disease in these relapsed/refractory classical Hodgkin lymphoma patients. Germline V gene lookup returns CDR1 SGHKS and CDR2 YYEKEE (reference sequence). The CDR3 length is 13 residues. V was trimmed by 1 base and J by 3 bases, leaving 5 bases between them. Data came from immunoSEQ multiplex PCR; TCRdb stores just in-frame clones and leaves some out. The sample yields 10,000 to 15,000 clones, over 75% seen once. This clone is deemed medium-sized. Its antigen remains unknown.

The rearrangement joins TRBV5-5 to TRBJ1-3, with no clear D. The origin of this receptor is a human donor with classical Hodgkin lymphoma. Material: peripheral blood mononuclear cells (PBMCs), obtained at baseline. DNA for the CDR3: TGTGCCAGCAGCTTGCAACTTGGAAACACCATATATTTT. It codes for CASSLQLGNTIYF.